The present TCR beta chain was sequenced within a study of blood T cell repertoires in COVID-19. Across the whole study: Collection of acute and convalescent COVID-19 samples took place in the United States, Italy and Spain.

Losses at the gene ends were 1 base for V and 1 base for J; bases not matched to a gene: 1. CDR1 and CDR2 from the germline V gene are KGHSH and LQKENI. CDR3 length: 15 residues. Authors' analysis steps: Amplification of reference gene primers provided the estimated nucleated cell counts. Sequencing used immunoSEQ multiplex PCR; TCRdb keeps in-frame clones, though not all of them. That table supplies the V and J calls and clone size; D and trimming were determined from the DNA. The data contain about 250,000 clones, 83% of them singletons. Sequenced material: peripheral blood. J is TRBJ2-3 and V is TRBV18; 8 nucleotides agree with TRBD2. The sequence came from a man aged 35-49 years with active or convalescent COVID-19. The CDR3 DNA reads as TGTGCCAGCTCACCACTGACTAGCGGCACAGATACGCAGTATTTT. Its translation: CASSPLTSGTDTQYF.